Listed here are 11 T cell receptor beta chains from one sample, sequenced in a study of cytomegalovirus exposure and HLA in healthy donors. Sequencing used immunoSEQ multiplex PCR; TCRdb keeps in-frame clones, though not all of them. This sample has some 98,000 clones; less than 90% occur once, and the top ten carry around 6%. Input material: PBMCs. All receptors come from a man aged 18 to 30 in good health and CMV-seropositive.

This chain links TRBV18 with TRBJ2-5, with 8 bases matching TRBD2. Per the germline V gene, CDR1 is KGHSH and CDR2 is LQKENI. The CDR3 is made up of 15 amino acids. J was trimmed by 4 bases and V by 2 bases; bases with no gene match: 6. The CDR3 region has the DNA TGTGCCAGCTCACCAGAAGTCGGGGGGGGAGAGACCCAGTACTTC. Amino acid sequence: CASSPEVGGGETQYF. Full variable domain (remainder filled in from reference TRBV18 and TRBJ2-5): NAGVMQNPRHLVRRRGQEARLRCSPMKGHSHVYWYRQLPEEGLKFMVYLQKENIIDESGMPKERFSAEFPKEGPSILRIQQVVRGDSAAYFCASSPEVGGGETQYFGPGTRLLVL.

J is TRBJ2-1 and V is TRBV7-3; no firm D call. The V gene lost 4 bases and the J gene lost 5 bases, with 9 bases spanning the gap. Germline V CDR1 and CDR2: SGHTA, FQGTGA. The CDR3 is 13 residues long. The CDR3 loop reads CASSSTRDNEQFF. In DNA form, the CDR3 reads TGTGCCAGCAGCTCGACTCGAGACAATGAGCAGTTCTTC.

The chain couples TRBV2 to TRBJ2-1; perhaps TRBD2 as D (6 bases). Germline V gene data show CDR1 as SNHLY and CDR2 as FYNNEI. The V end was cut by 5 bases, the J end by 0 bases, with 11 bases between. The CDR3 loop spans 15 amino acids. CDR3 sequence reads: CASSILASSYNEQFF. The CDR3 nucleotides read TGTGCCAGCAGTATTCTAGCGAGCTCCTACAATGAGCAGTTCTTC.

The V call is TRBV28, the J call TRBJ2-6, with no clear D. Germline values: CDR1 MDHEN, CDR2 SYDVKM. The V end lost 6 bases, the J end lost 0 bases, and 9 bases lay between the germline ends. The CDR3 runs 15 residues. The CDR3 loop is CASRTESSGANVLTF. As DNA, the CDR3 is TGTGCCAGCAGAACAGAAAGCTCTGGGGCCAACGTCCTGACTTTC. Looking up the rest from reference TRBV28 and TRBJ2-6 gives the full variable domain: DVKVTQSSRYLVKRTGEKVFLECVQDMDHENMFWYRQDPGLGLRLIYFSYDVKMKEKGDIPEGYSVSREKKERFSLILESASTNQTSMYLCASRTESSGANVLTFGAGSRLTVL.

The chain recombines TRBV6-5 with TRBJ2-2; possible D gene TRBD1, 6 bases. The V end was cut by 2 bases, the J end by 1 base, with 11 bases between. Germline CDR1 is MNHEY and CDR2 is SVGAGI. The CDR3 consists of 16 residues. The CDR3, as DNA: TGTGCCAGCAGTTACCATCCGGGACAGAACACCGGGGAGCTGTTTTTT. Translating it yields CASSYHPGQNTGELFF.

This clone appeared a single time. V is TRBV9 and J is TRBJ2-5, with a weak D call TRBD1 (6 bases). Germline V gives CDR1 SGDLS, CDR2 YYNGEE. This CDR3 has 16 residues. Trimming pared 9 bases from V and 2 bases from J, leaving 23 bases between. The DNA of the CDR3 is TGTGCCAACACACCCAAGGGGGAGCACCAACAAGAGACCCAGTACTTC. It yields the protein CANTPKGEHQQETQYF.

The CDR3 region has the DNA TGTGCCAGCAGCTCTATCGACAATAGGGAGCAGTACTTC. The encoded protein is CASSSIDNREQYF. This sequence joins TRBV11-2 and TRBJ2-7; no clear D. Germline V lookup: CDR1 SGHAT, CDR2 FQNNGV. The V end lost 4 bases, the J end lost 7 bases, and 14 bases lay between the germline ends. This CDR3 is built from 13 residues.

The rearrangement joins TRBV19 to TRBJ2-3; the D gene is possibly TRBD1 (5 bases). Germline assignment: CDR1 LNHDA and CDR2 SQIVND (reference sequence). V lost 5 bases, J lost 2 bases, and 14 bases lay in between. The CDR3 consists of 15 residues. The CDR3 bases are TGTGCCAGTAGTGTGCAGGACACAGACACAGATACGCAGTATTTT. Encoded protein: CASSVQDTDTDTQYF.

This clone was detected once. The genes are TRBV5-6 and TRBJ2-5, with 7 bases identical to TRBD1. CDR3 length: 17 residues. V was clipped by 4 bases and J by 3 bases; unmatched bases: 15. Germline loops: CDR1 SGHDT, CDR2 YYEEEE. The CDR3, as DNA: TGTGCCAGCAGCCCGACCGCGAACAGGACAGGAGAAGAGACCCAGTACTTC. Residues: CASSPTANRTGEETQYF.

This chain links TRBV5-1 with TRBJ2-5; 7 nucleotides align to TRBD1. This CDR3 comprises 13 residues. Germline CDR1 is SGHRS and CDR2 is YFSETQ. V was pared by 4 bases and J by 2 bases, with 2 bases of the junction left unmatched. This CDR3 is CASSPTGQETQYF. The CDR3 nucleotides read TGCGCCAGCAGCCCGACAGGGCAAGAGACCCAGTACTTC.

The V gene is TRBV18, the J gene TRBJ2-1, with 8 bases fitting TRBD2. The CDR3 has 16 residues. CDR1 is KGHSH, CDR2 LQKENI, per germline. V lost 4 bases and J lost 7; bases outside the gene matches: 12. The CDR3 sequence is CASSLRAGLVINEQFF. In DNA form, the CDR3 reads TGTGCCAGCTCACTCCGCGCGGGACTAGTGATAAATGAGCAGTTCTTC.